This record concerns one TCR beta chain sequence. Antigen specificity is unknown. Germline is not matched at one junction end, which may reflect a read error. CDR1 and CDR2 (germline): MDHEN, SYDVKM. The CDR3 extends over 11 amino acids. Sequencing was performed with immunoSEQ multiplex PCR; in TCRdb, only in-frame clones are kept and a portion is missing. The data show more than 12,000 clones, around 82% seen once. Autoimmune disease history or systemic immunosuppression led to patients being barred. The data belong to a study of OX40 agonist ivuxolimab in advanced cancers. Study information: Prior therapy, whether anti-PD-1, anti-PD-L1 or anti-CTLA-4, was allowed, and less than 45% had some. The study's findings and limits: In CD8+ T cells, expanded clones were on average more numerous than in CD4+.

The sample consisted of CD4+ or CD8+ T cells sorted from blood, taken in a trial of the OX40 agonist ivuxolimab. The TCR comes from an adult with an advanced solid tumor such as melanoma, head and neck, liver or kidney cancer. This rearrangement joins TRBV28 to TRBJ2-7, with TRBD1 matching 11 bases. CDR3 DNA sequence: TGTGCCAGCAGTTTGAGCCGGGACAGGGGGTTC. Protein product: CASSLSRDRGF.